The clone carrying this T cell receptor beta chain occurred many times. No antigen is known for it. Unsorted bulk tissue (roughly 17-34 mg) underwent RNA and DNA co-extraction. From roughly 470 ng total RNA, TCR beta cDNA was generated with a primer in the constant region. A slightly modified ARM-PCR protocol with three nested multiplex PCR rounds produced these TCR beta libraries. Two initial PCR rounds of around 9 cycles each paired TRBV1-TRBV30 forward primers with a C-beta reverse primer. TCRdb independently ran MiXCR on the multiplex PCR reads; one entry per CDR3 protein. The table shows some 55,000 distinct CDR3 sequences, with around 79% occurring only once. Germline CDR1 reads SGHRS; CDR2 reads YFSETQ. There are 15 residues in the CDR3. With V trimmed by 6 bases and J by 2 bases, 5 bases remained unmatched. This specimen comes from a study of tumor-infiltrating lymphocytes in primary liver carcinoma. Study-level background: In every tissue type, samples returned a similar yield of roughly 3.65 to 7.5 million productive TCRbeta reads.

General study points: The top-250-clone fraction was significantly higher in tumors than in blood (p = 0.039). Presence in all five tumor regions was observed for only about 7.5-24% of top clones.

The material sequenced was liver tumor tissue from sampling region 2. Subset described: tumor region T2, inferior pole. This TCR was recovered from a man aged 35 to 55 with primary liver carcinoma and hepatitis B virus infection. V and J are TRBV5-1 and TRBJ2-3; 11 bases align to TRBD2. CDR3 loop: CASTQTSGNTDTQYF. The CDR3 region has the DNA TGCGCCAGCACCCAGACTAGCGGGAACACAGATACGCAGTATTTT. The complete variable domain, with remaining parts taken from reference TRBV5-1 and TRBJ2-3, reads KAGVTQTPRYLIKTRGQQVTLSCSPISGHRSVSWYQQTPGQGLQFLFEYFSETQRNKGNFPGRFSGRQFSNSRSEMNVSTLELGDSALYLCASTQTSGNTDTQYFGPGTRLTVL.